Listed here are 32 T cell receptor beta chains from one sample, sequenced in a study of blood T cell repertoires in COVID-19. TCRdb's copy holds only in-frame clones and misses some; the assay was immunoSEQ multiplex PCR. The data contain about 80,000 clones, 78% of them singletons. The sequenced sample consisted of peripheral blood. Receptors were obtained from a human donor in a cohort sampled during active COVID-19.

The V gene is TRBV6-1, the J gene TRBJ2-1; TRBD2 agrees at 12 bases. The length of the CDR3 is 20 residues. J lost 6 bases, V lost 3 bases, and 18 bases had no gene match. Per the germline V gene, CDR1 is MNHNS and CDR2 is SASEGT. This CDR3 reads CASSDQGRLAGVLLGNEQFF. The CDR3 DNA reads as TGTGCCAGCAGTGACCAGGGGAGACTAGCGGGAGTCCTCCTGGGCAATGAGCAGTTCTTC.

The sample holds a few counts of this clone. This chain connects TRBV6-1 to TRBJ2-7, with TRBD2 matching over 10 bases. The CDR3 is 16 residues long. Germline V CDR1 and CDR2: MNHNS, SASEGT. V gave up 4 bases and J gave up 4 bases; unmatched junction bases: 10. For the CDR3, the DNA is TGTGCCAGCAGTGGAGGTAGCGGGGGGTCCTATTACGAGCAGTACTTC. Encoded protein: CASSGGSGGSYYEQYF.

The gene calls are TRBV7-6 and TRBJ2-5; D is perhaps TRBD2 (6 bases). Trimming left V 5 bases short and J 3 bases short, with 16 bases between. The CDR3 runs to 15 residues. CDR1 is SGHVS, CDR2 FNYEAQ, per germline. The CDR3: CASSLSLGLKETQYF. CDR3 sequence (DNA): TGTGCCAGCAGCCTAAGTCTAGGACTAAAAGAGACCCAGTACTTC.

The gene calls are TRBV3-1 (or the pseudogene TRBV3-2) and TRBJ2-7, with TRBD2 identical over 8 bases. Germline loops: CDR1 LGHDT, CDR2 YNNKEL (reference sequence). With V trimmed by 0 bases and J by 2 bases, 6 bases remained unmatched. The CDR3 has 16 amino acids. In DNA, the CDR3 is TGTGCCAGCAGCCAAGATGGCGGGGGGAGCGCCTACGAGCAGTACTTC. It codes for CASSQDGGGSAYEQYF.

With regard to this clone: This CDR3 is also generated by other DNA sequences in the sample. This chain links TRBV28 with TRBJ1-1; 8 positions match TRBD1. Looked up from germline, CDR1 is MDHEN and CDR2 is SYDVKM. Trimming cost V 5 bases and J 7 bases; bases outside gene matches: 6. CDR3 length: 13 residues. The CDR3 loop is CASSPRGQVEAFF. CDR3 nucleotide sequence: TGTGCCAGCAGTCCCAGGGGGCAGGTTGAAGCTTTCTTT.

This clone was observed a handful of times. The chain combines TRBV7-6 with TRBJ2-3; 12 nucleotides agree with TRBD2. The CDR3 has 16 residues. Germline V gives CDR1 SGHVS, CDR2 FNYEAQ. Trimming cost V 4 bases and J 2 bases; bases outside gene matches: 4. CDR3 coding DNA: TGTGCCAGCAGCTCCGGACTAGCGGGGACCACAGATACGCAGTATTTT. As protein: CASSSGLAGTTDTQYF.

This clone is a singleton in its sample. This rearrangement joins TRBV28 to TRBJ2-3; D gene uncertain. Trimming pared 5 bases from V and 6 bases from J, leaving 9 bases between. The CDR3 is 12 residues long. Germline loops: CDR1 MDHEN, CDR2 SYDVKM. CDR3 DNA sequence: TGTGCCAGCAGTACCCGGGTCGATACGCAGTATTTT. It is translated as CASSTRVDTQYF.

This clone showed up just a few times. The chain is built from TRBV9 and TRBJ2-2, with 12 bases aligning to TRBD1. The germline CDR1 and CDR2 sequences are SGDLS and YYNGEE. J lost 7 bases, V lost 3 bases, and 7 bases had no gene match. The CDR3 extends over 16 amino acids. CDR3 DNA sequence: TGTGCCAGCAGCGCACTAGGGACAGGGGGCCACGGGGAGCTGTTTTTT. It translates to CASSALGTGGHGELFF.

The J gene is TRBJ2-7, the V gene TRBV7-2, with 7 bases aligning to TRBD2. CDR3 length: 14 amino acids. V dropped 5 bases and J dropped 2; count of bases not matched to a gene: 6. Germline CDR1 reads SGHTA; CDR2 reads FQGNSA. This CDR3 reads CASSPPGGAYEQYV. The CDR3 DNA sequence: TGTGCCAGCAGCCCGCCGGGGGGAGCCTACGAGCAGTACGTC.

V usage is TRBV6-2 or TRBV6-3 and J usage is TRBJ2-1; 7 bases agree with TRBD1. The V gene end was trimmed by 6 bases and the J gene end by 9 bases; junction bases not matched to a gene: 5. The CDR3 loop spans 12 amino acids. Germline V CDR1 and CDR2: MNHEY, SVGEGT. CDR3: CASRYDRAEQFF. DNA of the CDR3: TGTGCCAGCAGGTACGACAGGGCTGAGCAGTTCTTC.

The chain is built from TRBV18 and TRBJ1-2, with TRBD1 matching over 10 bases. CDR1 is KGHSH, CDR2 LQKENI, per germline. The CDR3 contains 15 residues. J gave up 4 bases and V 3 bases, and 5 bases lay outside the gene matches. This chain's CDR3 is CASSPDRGDSYGYTF. CDR3 in DNA: TGTGCCAGCTCACCGGACAGGGGGGATAGCTATGGCTACACCTTC.

This chain uses TRBV3-1 (or the pseudogene TRBV3-2) with TRBJ2-4; D uncertain. This CDR3 region has 14 residues. Per the germline V gene, CDR1 is LGHDT and CDR2 is YNNKEL (reference sequence). The V end was cut by 2 bases, the J end by 9 bases, with 14 bases between. CDR3 coding DNA: TGTGCCAGCAGCCAATCTAGTTGGCTGAGCATTCAGTACTTC. As protein: CASSQSSWLSIQYF.

V usage is TRBV5-4 and J usage is TRBJ2-1; the match to TRBD2 covers 11 bases. CDR3 length: 15 residues. Per germline, CDR1 SGHNT and CDR2 YYREEE (reference sequence). V trimming: 4 bases; J trimming: 3 bases; junction bases outside the gene matches: 3. The CDR3 nucleotides are TGTGCCAGCAGCACCGGGACTAGCGGCTACAATGAGCAGTTCTTC. Translating it yields CASSTGTSGYNEQFF.

The chain couples TRBV5-1 to TRBJ2-3, with unresolved D. V was clipped by 1 base and J by 4 bases, with 13 bases between them. Per the germline V gene, CDR1 is SGHRS and CDR2 is YFSETQ. This CDR3 is 15 amino acids long. The CDR3 sequence is CASSLSRGRADTQYF. CDR3 DNA: TGCGCCAGCAGCTTGAGTAGAGGCCGGGCAGATACGCAGTATTTT.

This clone was recorded only once. This chain connects TRBV24-1 to TRBJ2-2, with a possible D match to TRBD1 (7 bases). V was cut by 6 bases and J by 5 bases, with 15 bases left in between. CDR1 KGHDR and CDR2 SFDVKD come from the germline V gene. The CDR3 sequence is 15 residues long. DNA of the CDR3: TGTGCCACCAGTTCGAGGACAGGAGGGACCGGGGAGCTGTTTTTT. Its translation is CATSSRTGGTGELFF.

The genes are TRBV7-9 and TRBJ2-7; D is possibly TRBD1 (6 bases). This CDR3 region has 12 residues. The ends were cut back, 5 bases at V and 3 bases at J, with 8 bases in the middle. CDR1 and CDR2 (germline): SEHNR, FQNEAQ (reference sequence). The CDR3 nucleotides read TGTGCCAGCAGCAGACAGGTCTACGAGCAGTACTTC. Translation: CASSRQVYEQYF.

This chain connects TRBV4-1 to TRBJ2-2, with 11 bases identical to TRBD1. The junction had 4 bases not matched to a gene; V was cut back by 1 base and J by 9 bases. Germline V CDR1 and CDR2: MGHRA, YSYEKL. The CDR3 is 15 residues long. This CDR3 is CASSQGTGGMRELFF. The CDR3 region has the DNA TGCGCCAGCAGCCAAGGGACAGGGGGCATGAGGGAGCTGTTTTTT.

This clone was counted between two and nine times. J is TRBJ2-1 and V is TRBV7-8, with 8 positions matching TRBD2. Germline V lookup: CDR1 SGHVS, CDR2 FQNEAQ. The CDR3 has 16 residues. J gave up 7 bases and V 1 base, and 9 bases lay outside the gene matches. The CDR3 protein is CASSLVVAGGRNEQFF. In DNA, the CDR3 is TGTGCCAGCAGCTTAGTTGTGGCGGGAGGTCGGAATGAGCAGTTCTTC.

This chain links TRBV5-8 with TRBJ2-7, with TRBD2 matching 9 bases. CDR1 is SGHTS, CDR2 YDEGEE, per germline. The ends lost 0 bases at V and 3 bases at J; junction bases unmatched: 7. The CDR3 loop spans 16 amino acids. The CDR3 sequence: CASSLEGLAGHYEQYV. The CDR3 DNA reads as TGTGCCAGCAGCTTGGAGGGGCTAGCGGGACACTACGAGCAGTACGTC.

This clone was observed a handful of times. The chain combines TRBV9 with TRBJ1-1; 7 bases map to TRBD1. This CDR3 region has 14 residues. The V segment lost 0 bases and the J segment 11 bases; nucleotides outside the gene matches: 10. CDR1 and CDR2 (germline): SGDLS, YYNGEE. This chain's CDR3 is CASSVEPQGGVAFF. DNA for the CDR3: TGTGCCAGCAGCGTAGAACCTCAGGGGGGCGTCGCTTTCTTT.

V usage is TRBV5-6 and J usage is TRBJ2-7; 11 positions match TRBD2. Germline V lookup: CDR1 SGHDT, CDR2 YYEEEE. The CDR3 runs to 14 residues. V shed 4 bases and J 3 bases; nucleotides not matched to a gene: 3. Here the CDR3 reads CASSPLAGGYEQYF. CDR3 bases: TGTGCCAGCAGCCCTCTAGCGGGGGGCTACGAGCAGTACTTC.

The chain couples TRBV2 to TRBJ1-1, with a tentative D call TRBD1 (5 bases). The CDR3 consists of 14 residues. The ends were cut back, 4 bases at V and 1 base at J, with 10 bases in the middle. CDR1 and CDR2 from the germline V gene are SNHLY and FYNNEI. The CDR3 sequence is CASSGEGPNTEAFF. The CDR3 nucleotides are TGTGCCAGCAGTGGGGAGGGGCCGAACACTGAAGCTTTCTTT.

The gene calls are TRBV2 and TRBJ2-1; 12 bases align to TRBD1. Germline lookup yields CDR1 SNHLY and CDR2 FYNNEI. The CDR3 spans 15 residues. V was pared by 6 bases and J by 8 bases, with 8 bases of the junction left unmatched. CDR3 sequence (DNA): TGTGCCAGCAGCCCCGCGGGACAGGGGGCCTATGAGCAGTTCTTC. This codes for CASSPAGQGAYEQFF.

V is TRBV15 and J is TRBJ2-1, with 8 bases fitting TRBD2. This CDR3 has 13 amino acids. Germline loops: CDR1 LNHNV, CDR2 YYDKDF (reference sequence). J was trimmed by 10 bases and V by 4 bases; bases with no gene match: 6. This CDR3 is CATSIQTGGEQFF. CDR3 in DNA: TGTGCCACCAGCATCCAGACGGGGGGGGAGCAGTTCTTC.

The rearrangement uses TRBV6-2 or TRBV6-3 and TRBJ1-5; tentatively, D is TRBD1 (5 bases). V was pared by 0 bases and J by 6 bases, with 21 bases between. The CDR3 has 18 amino acids. Looked up from germline, CDR1 is MNHEY and CDR2 is SVGEGT. This chain's CDR3 is CASSYSPGGGPVGQPQHF. The CDR3 DNA reads as TGTGCCAGCAGTTACTCGCCGGGGGGAGGGCCGGTGGGTCAGCCCCAGCATTTT.

This chain links TRBV28 with TRBJ1-1, with a tentative D call TRBD1 (5 bases). Germline CDR1 reads MDHEN; CDR2 reads SYDVKM. This CDR3 has 11 residues. V lost 7 bases and J lost 7, with 10 bases in between. This CDR3 reads CASISGVEAFF. The CDR3 DNA reads TGTGCCAGCATTTCGGGGGTTGAAGCTTTCTTT.

This clone has only one observation. V and J are TRBV5-6 and TRBJ2-3, with TRBD1 as a possible D gene (5 bases). The CDR3 is made up of 14 amino acids. Germline V gene data show CDR1 as SGHDT and CDR2 as YYEEEE. Trimming took 1 base from V and 3 from J, leaving 9 bases between them. CDR3 nucleotide sequence: TGTGCCAGCAGCTTGTCTAGGGGTACAGATACGCAGTATTTT. Protein: CASSLSRGTDTQYF. The full variable domain, its missing parts supplied by reference TRBV5-6 and TRBJ2-3, is DAGVTQSPTHLIKTRGQQVTLRCSPKSGHDTVSWYQQALGQGPQFIFQYYEEEERQRGNFPDRFSGHQFPNYSSELNVNALLLGDSALYLCASSLSRGTDTQYFGPGTRLTVL.

This clone was picked up many times. CDR3 amino acids: CSVDGGDLETQYF. In nucleotides, the CDR3 is TGCAGCGTTGATGGAGGTGATCTAGAGACCCAGTACTTC. The V and J genes are TRBV29-1 and TRBJ2-5, with D tentatively TRBD2 (5 bases). The CDR3 has 13 residues. The germline V and J ends were trimmed by 3 bases and 4 bases, with 12 bases remaining between them. Germline V gives CDR1 SQVTM, CDR2 ANQGSEA. Supplemented by reference TRBV29-1 and TRBJ2-5, the full variable domain reads SAVISQKPSRDICQRGTSLTIQCQVDSQVTMMFWYRQQPGQSLTLIATANQGSEATYESGFVIDKFPISRPNLTFSTLTVSNMSPEDSSIYLCSVDGGDLETQYFGPGTRLLVL.

CDR3 in DNA: TGCGCCAGCAGCCAGGGGGCCACCGGGGAGCTGTTTTTT. Protein product: CASSQGATGELFF. V gene TRBV4-1 combines with J gene TRBJ2-2; D perhaps matches TRBD1 (6 bases). CDR1 is MGHRA and CDR2 is YSYEKL in the germline V gene. The germline V and J ends were trimmed by 3 bases and 4 bases, with 6 bases remaining between them. The CDR3 has 13 residues.

CDR3 sequence (DNA): TGTGCCAGTACCACAGGACCCTGGGGCACCGGGGAGCTGTTTTTT. Residues: CASTTGPWGTGELFF. The rearrangement joins TRBV19 to TRBJ2-2; D is possibly TRBD1 (5 bases). The CDR3 sequence is 15 residues long. The V and J ends lost 7 bases and 4 bases respectively, with 16 bases between them. CDR1 and CDR2 from the germline V gene are LNHDA and SQIVND (reference sequence).

The chain joins TRBV19 to TRBJ1-2; no definite D call. Looked up from germline, CDR1 is LNHDA and CDR2 is SQIVND (reference sequence). The CDR3 sequence is 16 residues long. V lost 2 bases, J lost 5 bases, and 18 bases lay in between. In DNA form, the CDR3 reads TGTGCCAGTAGTATAATTACCGCGGGAAGGGAGTATGGCTACACCTTC. Residues: CASSIITAGREYGYTF.

This chain joins TRBV9 and TRBJ2-3; TRBD2 matches 16 bases. V gave up 4 bases and J gave up 5 bases; unmatched junction bases: 7. Germline loops: CDR1 SGDLS, CDR2 YYNGEE. The CDR3 consists of 17 residues. The CDR3: CASSSGLAGGLEDTQYF. CDR3 nucleotides: TGTGCCAGCAGCTCGGGACTAGCGGGAGGGCTCGAAGATACGCAGTATTTT.